A single sample is the source of the 31 T cell receptor beta chains below, sequenced in a study of CD8+ T cells in alopecia areata. The treatment: oral pan-JAK inhibitor, 5-10 mg twice daily. Extraction and reverse transcription of RNA yielded cDNA as the sequencing template. This table comes from immunoSEQ multiplex PCR, and its TCRdb copy is limited to in-frame clones, with some not included. The sample holds approximately 200,000 clones; about 40% are singletons and the top ten take over 2%. The sample was CD4+ T cells sorted from blood, taken between weeks 36 and 40, from a patient treated with tofacitinib. These receptor sequences come from a human donor with alopecia areata.

The V and J genes are TRBV6-6 and TRBJ2-2; D is unresolved. The ends were cut back, 8 bases at V and 4 bases at J, with 14 bases in the middle. Germline CDR1 MNHNY, CDR2 SVGAGI (reference sequence). This CDR3 region has 14 residues. As DNA, the CDR3 is TGTGCCAGCTCGGTGACCCCGAGCACCGGGGAGCTGTTTTTT. It encodes CASSVTPSTGELFF.

This clone has only a few counts. The rearrangement joins TRBV4-2 to TRBJ2-1; TRBD2 matches 10 bases. Germline V gene data show CDR1 as LGHNA and CDR2 as YNFKEQ. V shed 1 base and J 4 bases; nucleotides not matched to a gene: 4. This CDR3 region has 16 residues. The CDR3: CASSQVASGGYNEQFF. The CDR3 bases are TGTGCCAGCAGCCAAGTCGCTAGCGGGGGTTACAATGAGCAGTTCTTC.

A word on this clone: This CDR3 is also generated by other DNA sequences in the sample. V is TRBV7-2 and J is TRBJ1-4; TRBD1 aligns across 7 bases. The V segment lost 5 bases and the J segment 5 bases; nucleotides outside the gene matches: 5. This CDR3 spans 14 amino acids. From germline, CDR1 is SGHTA and CDR2 FQGNSA. For the CDR3, the DNA is TGTGCCAGCAGCCTACAGGGGCTAAATGAAAAACTGTTTTTT. Residues: CASSLQGLNEKLFF.

This clone has more than one count but fewer than ten. The chain employs TRBV7-2 and TRBJ2-3; 8 bases line up with TRBD1. Germline CDR1 and CDR2: SGHTA and FQGNSA. V dropped 1 base and J dropped 7; count of bases not matched to a gene: 7. The CDR3 has 15 amino acids. The CDR3 spells CASSLGMDRDNTQYF. The CDR3 nucleotides are TGTGCCAGCAGCTTAGGGATGGACAGGGACAATACGCAGTATTTT. Full variable domain (missing parts from reference TRBV7-2 and TRBJ2-3): GAGVSQSPSNKVTEKGKDVELRCDPISGHTALYWYRQSLGQGLEFLIYFQGNSAPDKSGLPSDRFSAERTGGSVSTLTIQRTQQEDSAVYLCASSLGMDRDNTQYFGPGTRLTVL.

This clone was found once. CDR3 amino acids: CASSIGGTIGYTF. The DNA for the CDR3 is TGTGCCAGTAGTATAGGGGGGACTATCGGCTACACCTTC. J is TRBJ1-2 and V is TRBV19; D might be TRBD1 (5 bases). V was shortened by 1 base and J by 8 bases, with 11 bases between the two germline ends. This CDR3 is built from 13 residues. The germline V gene has CDR1 LNHDA and CDR2 SQIVND (reference sequence). The full variable domain, rest sourced from reference TRBV19 and TRBJ1-2, is DGGITQSPKYLFRKEGQNVTLSCEQNLNHDAMYWYRQDPGQGLRLIYYSQIVNDFQKGDIAEGYSVSREKKESFPLTVTSAQKNPTAFYLCASSIGGTIGYTFGSGTRLTVV.

This clone was found a few times. The chain links TRBV29-1 to TRBJ2-1, with a tentative D call TRBD2 (6 bases). CDR1 SQVTM and CDR2 ANQGSEA come from the germline V gene. V was shortened by 6 bases and J by 2 bases, with 23 bases between the two germline ends. The CDR3 has 17 amino acids. The CDR3 region is CSVRPSFGGGAYNEQFF. CDR3 nucleotides: TGCAGCGTGAGGCCGTCTTTTGGGGGAGGTGCCTACAATGAGCAGTTCTTC.

The chain has TRBV4-3 and TRBJ1-2; D not resolved. Between the trimmed V and J ends, which lost 1 base and 5 bases, there was a span of 14 bases. Germline V gives CDR1 LGHNA, CDR2 YSLEER. The CDR3 has 15 residues. The CDR3 nucleotides are TGCGCCAGCAGCCAAGGAGCTGGGGTAGGGTATGGCTACACCTTC. It encodes CASSQGAGVGYGYTF.

V and J are TRBV5-1 and TRBJ2-5, with 8 bases matching TRBD2. The CDR3 extends over 14 amino acids. V lost 3 bases and J lost 4; bases outside the gene matches: 5. Germline lookup yields CDR1 SGHRS and CDR2 YFSETQ. DNA for the CDR3: TGCGCCAGCAGCTGGGGACGGGAGGGAGAGACCCAGTACTTC. Protein sequence: CASSWGREGETQYF.

The chain links TRBV30 to TRBJ1-1; 10 bases are a match to TRBD1. The CDR3 is made up of 12 amino acids. Germline CDR1 GTSNPN, CDR2 SVGIG (reference sequence). V lost 0 bases to trimming and J lost 11 bases; unmatched junction nucleotides: 3. The CDR3 DNA reads as TGTGCCTGGAGTGTGGACAGGGGGTTCGCTTTCTTT. Translating it yields CAWSVDRGFAFF. Full variable domain (missing parts from reference TRBV30 and TRBJ1-1): SQTIHQWPATLVQPVGSPLSLECTVEGTSNPNLYWYRQAAGRGLQLLFYSVGIGQISSEVPQNLSASRPQDRQFILSSKKLLLSDSGFYLCAWSVDRGFAFFGQGTRLTVV.

This clone appeared a few times. The chain is built from TRBV29-1 and TRBJ2-1, with 14 bases that match TRBD2. Trimming at V came to 7 bases and at J to 8 bases, leaving 13 bases not matched to a gene. The CDR3 consists of 16 residues. Per the germline V gene, CDR1 is SQVTM and CDR2 is ANQGSEA. CDR3 sequence (DNA): TGCAGCGCTCTAACCGGGACTAGCGGGAGAAAGGATGAGCAGTTCTTC. Translation gives CSALTGTSGRKDEQFF.

This clone was picked up a small number of times. This sequence joins TRBV29-1 and TRBJ1-1; 9 bases fit TRBD1. The J segment lost 1 base and the V segment lost 7 bases, leaving 10 bases of the junction unmatched. Per the germline V gene, CDR1 is SQVTM and CDR2 is ANQGSEA. CDR3 size: 15 residues. CDR3 bases: TGCAGCGGAGAAGGGACAGGGTATAAGAACACTGAAGCTTTCTTT. It yields the protein CSGEGTGYKNTEAFF.

This chain joins TRBV20-1 and TRBJ1-2; D gene ambiguous. This CDR3 has 11 residues. Germline V gene sequence: CDR1 DFQATT, CDR2 SNEGSKA (reference sequence). Trimming cost V 3 bases and J 8 bases, with 10 bases left between them. CDR3 loop: CSASGEGGYTF. In DNA form, the CDR3 reads TGCAGTGCTAGCGGGGAGGGCGGCTACACCTTC.

The CDR3 DNA follows: TGTGCCAGCAGTTTCCAGGGGAATCAGCCCCAGCATTTT. It encodes CASSFQGNQPQHF. The rearrangement links TRBV27 to TRBJ1-5; maybe TRBD1 (6 bases). Trimming cost V 3 bases and J 4 bases, with 7 bases left between them. The germline CDR1 and CDR2 sequences are MNHEY and SMNVEV (reference sequence). The CDR3 spans 13 residues.

This clone was seen a handful of times. This rearrangement joins TRBV27 to TRBJ2-7; D not resolved. V was cut by 4 bases and J by 9 bases, with 7 bases left in between. The germline V gene has CDR1 MNHEY and CDR2 SMNVEV (reference sequence). The length of the CDR3 is 10 residues. Here the CDR3 DNA reads TGTGCCAGCAGTTCGGAACCGCAGTACTTC. This translates into CASSSEPQYF.

This chain links TRBV7-8 with TRBJ1-5; D might be TRBD1 (5 bases). The CDR3 extends over 14 amino acids. Per the germline V gene, CDR1 is SGHVS and CDR2 is FQNEAQ. Trimming removed 1 base from V and 7 bases from J, with 11 bases in between. The CDR3 nucleotides are TGTGCCAGCAGCTTAGTAGGGACTCGCCAGCCCCAGCATTTT. Translating gives CASSLVGTRQPQHF.

In this sample, this clone turned up a few times. The rearrangement joins TRBV18 to TRBJ2-1; D might be TRBD2 (6 bases). The CDR3 loop spans 17 amino acids. Germline CDR1 and CDR2: KGHSH and LQKENI. Trimming shortened V by 3 bases and J by 6 bases, and 21 bases separated the two germline ends. Written as DNA, the CDR3 is TGTGCCAGCTCACCGCCGACGACTAGTTTCGGCGGCAATGAGCAGTTCTTC. It yields the protein CASSPPTTSFGGNEQFF.

This clone came up many times. J is TRBJ2-7 and V is TRBV11-2, with D perhaps matching TRBD1 (5 bases). CDR1 and CDR2 (germline): SGHAT, FQNNGV. V lost 5 bases, J lost 4 bases, and 18 bases lay in between. The CDR3 sequence is 15 residues long. The CDR3 DNA follows: TGTGCCAGCAGCCCCATCCGCCAGGGTGTATACGAGCAGTACTTC. This sequence encodes CASSPIRQGVYEQYF.

This clone was seen a handful of times. The chain recombines TRBV19 with TRBJ2-5; D is undetermined. The germline V gene encodes CDR1 LNHDA and CDR2 SQIVND (reference sequence). The V end lost 7 bases, the J end lost 0 bases, and 9 bases lay between the germline ends. The CDR3 loop spans 13 amino acids. The CDR3 DNA reads TGTGCCAGTAAGAGGCAGAACCAAGAGACCCAGTACTTC. As protein: CASKRQNQETQYF.

The V and J genes are TRBV30 and TRBJ2-7; D unclear. Germline values: CDR1 GTSNPN, CDR2 SVGIG (reference sequence). The CDR3 has 12 amino acids. V was clipped by 0 bases and J by 5 bases, with 8 bases between them. The CDR3 reads CAWSVHSHEQYF. The CDR3 DNA reads TGTGCCTGGAGTGTACACAGCCACGAGCAGTACTTC. Based on the CDR3 plus reference TRBV30 and TRBJ2-7, the full variable domain is SQTIHQWPATLVQPVGSPLSLECTVEGTSNPNLYWYRQAAGRGLQLLFYSVGIGQISSEVPQNLSASRPQDRQFILSSKKLLLSDSGFYLCAWSVHSHEQYFGPGTRLTVT.

The chain employs TRBV18 and TRBJ2-6; TRBD2 matches at 7 bases. Trimming at V came to 6 bases and at J to 2 bases, leaving 7 bases not matched to a gene. The CDR3 totals 16 residues. Germline V lookup: CDR1 KGHSH, CDR2 LQKENI. The CDR3 DNA is TGTGCCAGCTCCACCGGGGGGAGGACTGGGGCCAACGTCCTGACTTTC. Translation: CASSTGGRTGANVLTF.

This clone was observed a few times. The chain carries TRBV10-3 and TRBJ2-3; no reliable D call. Germline V gene lookup returns CDR1 ENHRY and CDR2 SYGVKD. The CDR3 has 15 residues. The ends were cut back, 3 bases at V and 1 base at J, with 11 bases in the middle. The chain's CDR3 is CAISDELGGTDTQYF. The DNA for the CDR3 is TGTGCCATCAGTGATGAGCTAGGAGGCACAGATACGCAGTATTTT.

This clone was counted between two and nine times. This chain links TRBV20-1 with TRBJ2-1, with 7 positions matching TRBD2. The CDR3 consists of 11 residues. V gave up 6 bases and J gave up 10 bases; unmatched junction bases: 6. The germline gives CDR1 DFQATT, CDR2 SNEGSKA (reference sequence). The CDR3 DNA reads TGCAGTGCCCCAGGACTAGTCGAGCAGTTCTTC. This gives the protein CSAPGLVEQFF.

This clone was observed a handful of times. V gene TRBV4-2 combines with J gene TRBJ1-1, with D uncertain. Germline V gives CDR1 LGHNA, CDR2 YNFKEQ. Trimming pared 4 bases from V and 0 bases from J, leaving 9 bases between. There are 14 residues in the CDR3. The CDR3 DNA reads as TGTGCCAGCAGCCTCGAACAGATGAACACTGAAGCTTTCTTT. Amino acids: CASSLEQMNTEAFF.

The chain recombines TRBV7-6 with TRBJ1-1, with D uncertain. V was shortened by 0 bases and J by 3 bases, with 8 bases between the two germline ends. The germline gives CDR1 SGHVS, CDR2 FNYEAQ. This CDR3 region has 14 residues. The CDR3 region has the DNA TGTGCCAGCAGCTTAGCACTTAGGGACACTGAAGCTTTCTTT. Protein sequence: CASSLALRDTEAFF.

This chain joins TRBV4-2 and TRBJ2-5, with 7 positions matching TRBD2. Trimming at V came to 2 bases and at J to 1 base, leaving 1 base not matched to a gene. The CDR3 consists of 14 residues. The germline gives CDR1 LGHNA, CDR2 YNFKEQ. The CDR3, as DNA: TGTGCCAGCAGCCAACTAGCGGCCCAAGAGACCCAGTACTTC. Protein product: CASSQLAAQETQYF.

The chain recombines TRBV25-1 with TRBJ1-3; D unresolved. Trimming took 5 bases from V and 0 from J, leaving 11 bases between them. The CDR3 runs 15 residues. The germline V gene encodes CDR1 MGHDK and CDR2 SYGVNS. The CDR3 loop is CASSSGLLSGNTIYF. CDR3 nucleotides: TGTGCCAGCAGTTCCGGACTGCTCTCTGGAAACACCATATATTTT.

This clone was detected only once. V and J are TRBV7-2 and TRBJ2-1; 11 bases match TRBD2. The CDR3 spans 16 residues. V gave up 0 bases and J gave up 6 bases; unmatched junction bases: 4. The germline gives CDR1 SGHTA, CDR2 FQGNSA. Here the CDR3 reads CASSLAPTSGGNEQFF. The CDR3 nucleotides are TGTGCCAGCAGCTTAGCTCCTACTAGCGGGGGCAATGAGCAGTTCTTC.

In this sample, this clone turned up a few times. For the CDR3, the DNA is TGTGCCAGCAGCTTAGCTCGTGGACAGCCCCAGCATTTT. It specifies CASSLARGQPQHF. This chain uses TRBV7-9 with TRBJ1-5; D not certain. The V end lost 0 bases, the J end lost 7 bases, and 7 bases lay between the germline ends. The germline V gene encodes CDR1 SEHNR and CDR2 FQNEAQ (reference sequence). The length of the CDR3 is 13 residues.

In its sample, this clone was seen a few times. The gene calls are TRBV27 and TRBJ2-7; TRBD2 agrees at 8 bases. Germline V gene sequence: CDR1 MNHEY, CDR2 SMNVEV (reference sequence). The V segment lost 5 bases and the J segment 4 bases; nucleotides outside the gene matches: 7. The CDR3 sequence is 14 residues long. The CDR3 sequence: CASSRREGVYEQYF. In DNA, the CDR3 is TGTGCCAGCAGTCGTCGGGAGGGAGTTTACGAGCAGTACTTC.

This clone was recorded a few times. V usage is TRBV6-5 and J usage is TRBJ1-2; the D gene is possibly TRBD1 (5 bases). This CDR3 spans 14 amino acids. V was clipped by 2 bases and J by 2 bases, with 9 bases between them. Germline-derived CDR1 and CDR2 are MNHEY and SVGAGI. This chain's CDR3 is CASSYGRENYGYTF. As DNA, the CDR3 is TGTGCCAGCAGTTACGGCAGGGAGAACTATGGCTACACCTTC.

This clone came up once. The rearrangement links TRBV19 to TRBJ1-6; D possibly corresponds to TRBD1 (6 bases). The V and J ends lost 6 bases and 10 bases respectively, with 19 bases between them. This CDR3 has 15 amino acids. CDR1 is LNHDA and CDR2 is SQIVND in the germline V gene (reference sequence). As DNA, the CDR3 is TGTGCCAGTAGCTCTACCGGGACAAGTTTGTCACCCCTCCACTTT. The encoded protein is CASSSTGTSLSPLHF.